A single sample gave rise to the 14 T cell receptor beta chains below, sequenced in a study of cytomegalovirus exposure and HLA in healthy donors. Libraries were prepared by immunoSEQ multiplex PCR; TCRdb keeps only in-frame clonotypes and omits some of them. In the table there are some 270,000 clones, just over 85% of which are singletons. Sequencing was carried out using PBMCs. Receptors were obtained from a woman aged 18-35 years in good health and CMV-seronegative.

This clone was seen a few times. The rearrangement links TRBV9 to TRBJ1-5; no firm D call. This CDR3 has 13 amino acids. Germline CDR1 and CDR2: SGDLS and YYNGEE. The V and J ends lost 2 bases and 10 bases respectively, with 13 bases between them. The CDR3 bases are TGTGCCAGCAGCGTTGGACCGGGAGAACCCCAGCATTTT. It encodes CASSVGPGEPQHF.

The chain's CDR3 is CASSLGRDTLEQYF. The CDR3 DNA sequence: TGTGCCAGCAGCTTAGGCCGGGACACCCTCGAGCAGTACTTC. The chain has TRBV7-8 and TRBJ2-7; a possible D gene is TRBD1 (6 bases). There are 14 residues in the CDR3. Germline CDR1 reads SGHVS; CDR2 reads FQNEAQ. Trimming stripped 1 base from V and 6 bases from J, with 13 bases between.

The chain joins TRBV5-1 to TRBJ1-2; D might be TRBD1 (6 bases). The germline gives CDR1 SGHRS, CDR2 YFSETQ. This CDR3 contains 12 residues. V lost 1 base and J 9 bases, leaving 10 bases between the germline ends. The CDR3 region is CASSLQGSSYTF. DNA for the CDR3: TGCGCCAGCAGCTTGCAGGGGTCCAGCTACACCTTC.

This sequence joins TRBV10-2 and TRBJ2-1; the match to TRBD2 covers 7 bases. After removal of 0 bases from V and 2 bases from J, the junction contained 10 bases not matched to a gene. Per germline, CDR1 WSHSY and CDR2 SAAADI. The CDR3 extends over 18 amino acids. CDR3 sequence: CASSESVGWAGAYNEQFF. The CDR3, as DNA: TGCGCCAGCAGTGAGTCGGTGGGATGGGCGGGAGCCTACAATGAGCAGTTCTTC.

The CDR3 spells CASNTGSYGYTF. CDR3 coding DNA: TGTGCCAGCAATACAGGGAGTTATGGCTACACCTTC. The J gene is TRBJ1-2, the V gene TRBV6-1; a weak D match, TRBD1 (6 bases). V gave up 7 bases and J gave up 5 bases, with 11 bases separating them. CDR3 size: 12 residues. CDR1 and CDR2 (germline): MNHNS, SASEGT.

In DNA form, the CDR3 reads TGTGCCAGCAGCTTAACCCTAAACGAGCAGTACTTC. Translation: CASSLTLNEQYF. This chain connects TRBV7-2 to TRBJ2-7; D call uncertain. V lost 2 bases and J 5 bases, leaving 7 bases between the germline ends. CDR1 is SGHTA and CDR2 is FQGNSA in the germline V gene. The CDR3 length is 12 residues.

CDR3 nucleotide sequence: TGTGCCAGCAGTAAAGGATTCCGGGACAGCAACACCGGGGAGCTGTTTTTT. Translated, it gives CASSKGFRDSNTGELFF. The chain is built from TRBV6-1 and TRBJ2-2; 7 bases match TRBD1. This CDR3 spans 17 amino acids. The V segment lost 5 bases and the J segment 2 bases; nucleotides outside the gene matches: 11. Germline values: CDR1 MNHNS, CDR2 SASEGT.

The CDR3 coding sequence is TGTGCCTGCCGAAGGACTGGGAACACTGAAGCTTTCTTT. Protein product: CACRRTGNTEAFF. V is TRBV6-5 and J is TRBJ1-1; D is unclear. With 11 bases removed from V and 1 base from J, the gap between germline ends came to 14 bases. The length of the CDR3 is 13 residues. In germline, CDR1 is MNHEY, CDR2 SVGAGI.

The chain combines TRBV4-1 with TRBJ1-1; D not resolved. V was clipped by 5 bases and J by 4 bases, with 14 bases between them. This CDR3 is 14 amino acids long. CDR1 and CDR2 from the germline V gene are MGHRA and YSYEKL. CDR3 nucleotide sequence: TGCGCCAGCAGCTCACGGACTCCGGGCACTGAAGCTTTCTTT. Amino acids: CASSSRTPGTEAFF.

The V and J genes are TRBV4-3 and TRBJ1-1, with no clear D. The germline V gene encodes CDR1 LGHNA and CDR2 YSLEER. Trimming cost V 2 bases and J 2 bases, with 3 bases left between them. The CDR3 consists of 12 residues. CDR3 DNA: TGCGCCAGCAGCCAACAAAACACTGAAGCTTTCTTT. Translated: CASSQQNTEAFF.

The chain links TRBV9 to TRBJ2-5; 7 bases fit TRBD2. Germline CDR1 SGDLS, CDR2 YYNGEE. V trimming: 5 bases; J trimming: 2 bases; junction bases outside the gene matches: 18. The CDR3 consists of 18 residues. In DNA form, the CDR3 reads TGTGCCAGCAGTCGAACCATTTTGGATCGCGGGGGACAAGAGACCCAGTACTTC. Translated, it gives CASSRTILDRGGQETQYF.

The V and J genes are TRBV7-2 and TRBJ2-1, with 12 bases fitting TRBD2. Germline V gives CDR1 SGHTA, CDR2 FQGNSA. The CDR3 runs to 18 residues. Trimming took 6 bases from V and 2 from J; bases not matched to a gene: 11. Here the CDR3 reads CASSFWVPSGGAYNEQFF. As DNA, the CDR3 is TGTGCCAGCAGTTTTTGGGTGCCTAGCGGGGGGGCCTACAATGAGCAGTTCTTC.

The V and J genes are TRBV7-9 and TRBJ2-7, with 9 positions matching TRBD2. Germline V gives CDR1 SEHNR, CDR2 FQNEAQ (reference sequence). With 5 bases clipped from V and 2 bases from J, the junction kept 7 bases outside the gene matches. The CDR3 totals 15 residues. CDR3 coding DNA: TGTGCCAGCAGCCCTCCGGCGGGAGGGACCTACGAGCAGTACTTC. This codes for CASSPPAGGTYEQYF.

This chain uses TRBV7-2 with TRBJ2-5, with 9 nucleotides matching TRBD1. Germline CDR1 reads SGHTA; CDR2 reads FQGNSA. The CDR3 sequence is 15 residues long. V dropped 4 bases and J dropped 5; count of bases not matched to a gene: 8. DNA for the CDR3: TGTGCCAGCAGCTCAGGGGGGACAGGGAGCGAGACCCAGTACTTC. It specifies CASSSGGTGSETQYF.